One sample yielded the 2 T cell receptor beta chains listed below, sequenced in a study of PD-1 blockade in classical Hodgkin lymphoma. All trial patients relapsed after autologous stem cell transplantation. Here immunoSEQ multiplex PCR was the method, and the copy in TCRdb shows in-frame clones only, minus some. Of 50,000 to 75,000 clones listed, 70% to 90% were seen once; the top ten hold under 6.5%. The source was peripheral blood mononuclear cells (PBMCs), collected before the second cycle of nivolumab. The receptors were sampled from a human donor with classical Hodgkin lymphoma.

The chain links TRBV11-2 to TRBJ1-1, with TRBD1 matching 7 bases. The V and J ends lost 5 bases and 7 bases, in that order; junction bases with no gene match: 10. The CDR3 is 14 amino acids. Germline CDR1 reads SGHAT; CDR2 reads FQNNGV. CDR3 DNA sequence: TGTGCCAGCAGCCCCCCCGGGACAGATGGTGAAGCTTTCTTT. Its protein is CASSPPGTDGEAFF. The whole variable domain, remainder taken from reference TRBV11-2 and TRBJ1-1, is EAGVAQSPRYKIIEKRQSVAFWCNPISGHATLYWYQQILGQGPKLLIQFQNNGVVDDSQLPKDRFSAERLKGVDSTLKIQPAKLEDSAVYLCASSPPGTDGEAFFGQGTRLTVV.

The chain has TRBV5-1 and TRBJ2-2, with 7 nucleotides matching TRBD1. The CDR3 consists of 13 residues. Germline lookup yields CDR1 SGHRS and CDR2 YFSETQ. V shed 2 bases, J shed 6 bases, and the junction held 1 base outside the gene matches. DNA of the CDR3: TGCGCCAGCAGCTTTGACAGGGCCGGGGAGCTGTTTTTT. Protein sequence: CASSFDRAGELFF.